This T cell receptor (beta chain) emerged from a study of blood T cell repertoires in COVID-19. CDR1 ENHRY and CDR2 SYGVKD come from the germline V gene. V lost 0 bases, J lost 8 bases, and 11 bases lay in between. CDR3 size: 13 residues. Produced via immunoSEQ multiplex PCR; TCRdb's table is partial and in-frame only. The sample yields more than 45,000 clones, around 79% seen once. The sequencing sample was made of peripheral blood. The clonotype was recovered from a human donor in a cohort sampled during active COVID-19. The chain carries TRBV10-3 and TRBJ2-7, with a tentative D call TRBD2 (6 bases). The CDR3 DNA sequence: TGTGCCATCAGTGAGTCAGGGGACTTTCAGCAGTACTTC. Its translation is CAISESGDFQQYF.